This TCR beta chain was sequenced for a study of blood T cell repertoires in COVID-19. Overall study context: From T cells, B-cell-depleted T cells, or PBMCs came the material, which was cDNA or gDNA.

V was clipped by 7 bases and J by 4 bases, with 13 bases between them. CDR3 length equals 13 residues. Germline V gene lookup returns CDR1 LNHDA and CDR2 SQIVND (reference sequence). In the authors' methods: Cell counts per sample came from amplifying reference gene primers. This table comes from immunoSEQ multiplex PCR, and its TCRdb copy is limited to in-frame clones, with some not included. V, J and clone size are taken as reported in that table, and D and trimming were inferred from the DNA itself. The sample consists of roughly 330,000 clones, over 75% of them appearing once. This rearrangement joins TRBV19 to TRBJ1-2, with a possible D match to TRBD1 (6 bases). Sequenced input: peripheral blood. This sequence was found in a woman aged 50 to 60 with active or convalescent COVID-19. CDR3 region: CASTDRQAYGYTF. CDR3 bases: TGTGCCAGTACCGACAGGCAGGCCTATGGCTACACCTTC.